This T cell receptor beta chain comes out of a study of naive and memory T cell subsets (TCRdb year 2017). Broadly, across the study: In the figure summarizing the skin biopsy and whole blood samples, approximately 10 blood donors, 7 tuberculin skin test biopsies and 3 saline control biopsies were reported. PCR2 was typically a SYBR Green qPCR stopped at a set threshold; low-input samples could instead use end-point PCR (roughly 6 cycles). What the work shows at the level of the full study, not this receptor alone: The potential sensitivity of the RNA-based method to TCR transcript changes with T cell activation and differentiation was acknowledged.

The study described a robust, sensitive protocol for amplifying, sequencing and analyzing TCRs, using 3' ligation of a UMI-containing oligonucleotide to TCR cDNA. Whole blood analysis involved drawing roughly 2.4 ml of peripheral blood from adult healthy volunteers into Tempus tubes and then extracting RNA following the manufacturer's instructions. Total RNA was treated with RQ1 DNase, without cell sorting, prior to reverse transcription, with an input of roughly 1 to 1000 ng being targeted. To check how robust the pipeline was in samples where T cells make up a minority population, libraries were built from skin biopsies and whole blood. Preparation of the library involved 5' RACE. The ligated cDNA was amplified in four rounds of PCR with nested alpha and beta constant region primers together with the SP2 primer. TCR RNA was reverse transcribed with SuperScript IV using alpha and beta constant region primers for the blood and skin samples. Using T4 RNA ligase 1, an oligonucleotide carrying both the Illumina SP2 primer and a UMI was ligated onto the 3' end of the cDNA. The 12-nucleotide UMI was composed of two random hexamers separated by an eight-base spacer, which was included to prevent hairpin formation. From the second PCR onward, TCR alpha and beta chain libraries were processed separately, and dual indexing was applied for multiplexing. After pooling, the indexed libraries were analyzed by capillary electrophoresis and sequenced on either an Illumina MiSeq or NextSeq. To boost base diversity and improve cluster recognition, PhiX DNA at roughly 4.5-8% was spiked into the libraries. As for the authors' bioinformatics: Demultiplexor took UMIs from read 2, joined the UMIs to the TCR sequence from read 1, and separated reads according to sample indices. V and J genes and V-J junctions were identified by Decombinator, which gave every TCR a five-part identifier that included V and J deletions. Collapsinator used UMIs to correct sequencing errors and PCR amplification heterogeneity, yielding UMI-based abundance per TCR. CDR3Translator turned identifiers into nucleotide sequence, translated that sequence into amino acids, and pulled out CDR3 regions based on terminal motifs. Error-corrected alpha and beta TCR counts from blood and skin were compared after normalization to input RNA amount. TCRdb reprocessed the public reads (quality trimming at Q25 with fastp, clone calling with MiXCR) and kept in-frame beta chains. Identical CDR3 protein sequences are pooled into one entry, listed with their most common genes and DNA. The V and J calls and clone size come from TCRdb's table, not from the authors' own analysis. For this sample the table gives 55,000 to 70,000 distinct CDR3 sequences, of which under 8.5% were detected only once. 9% to 10% of the sample goes to the ten largest clones.

V is shortened by 5 bases, J by 0 bases, and the region joining them spans 11 bases. The CDR3, cysteine through phenylalanine, is 15 amino acids long. CDR3 DNA is the only sequence kept; it has 45 bases, read in frame from the first base. As regards this clonotype: Its target antigen remains unknown. No base quality information exists; no much larger clone differs at one position.

The sequence joins TRBV12-3 or TRBV12-4 to TRBJ1-3; confidence is insufficient to name the D gene. This clonotype was sampled from a male donor in good health. The nucleotide sequence is TGTGCCAGCAGTCGGGGAATGGACTCTGGAAACACCATATATTTT. This sequence encodes CASSRGMDSGNTIYF.